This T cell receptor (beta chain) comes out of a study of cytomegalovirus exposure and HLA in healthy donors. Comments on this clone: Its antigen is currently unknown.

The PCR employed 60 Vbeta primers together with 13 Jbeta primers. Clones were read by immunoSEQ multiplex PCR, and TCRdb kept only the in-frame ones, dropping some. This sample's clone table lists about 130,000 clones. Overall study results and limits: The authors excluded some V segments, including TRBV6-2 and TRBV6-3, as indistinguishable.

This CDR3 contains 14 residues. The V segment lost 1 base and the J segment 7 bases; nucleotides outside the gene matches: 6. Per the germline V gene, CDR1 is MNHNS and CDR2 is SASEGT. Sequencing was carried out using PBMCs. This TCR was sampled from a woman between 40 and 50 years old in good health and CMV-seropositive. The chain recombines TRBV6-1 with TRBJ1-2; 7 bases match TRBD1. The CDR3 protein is CASSEVKDRLGYTF. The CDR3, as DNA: TGTGCCAGCAGTGAAGTTAAGGACAGGCTTGGCTACACCTTC.